Described below is a single T cell receptor (beta chain) sequence and its context. A junction boundary mismatches the germline segment, possibly from a read error. This record belongs to a study of T cell clonotyping in hematopoietic cell transplantation. CDR1 and CDR2 from the germline V gene are SGHAT and FQNNGV. CDR3 length: 13 amino acids. Assay: immunoSEQ multiplex PCR; the TCRdb copy retains only in-frame clones and omits some. Of some 14,000 clones in the sample, over 95% were seen once. This clonotype was obtained from a female patient aged 45-65 years who had an allogeneic stem cell transplant from an unrelated donor, so T cells may come from the graft donor. Some clones in this sample may be carry-over from other donors' samples. This sample comprised peripheral blood mononuclear cells, obtained 30 days after allogeneic stem cell transplant. This sequence joins TRBV11-2 and TRBJ2-5; D remains unclear. CDR3 nucleotides: TGTGCCAGCAGCCCCCAACTCCAAGGGACCCAGTACTTC. Protein: CASSPQLQGTQYF.